The 25 T cell receptor beta chains listed next were all sequenced from one sample in a study of beta chain features in type 1 diabetes. Reverse transcription of all isolated RNA meant that expressed TCRB transcripts were sequenced. Profiled with immunoSEQ multiplex PCR; TCRdb holds only in-frame clones, not every one. The repertoire holds a few hundred thousand clones, with about 29% as singletons. Sequencing was done on a sample of naive CD4+ T cells from blood. The receptors here all came from a man between 18 and 29 years old in good health.

The chain couples TRBV18 to TRBJ1-1; D might be TRBD1 (5 bases). Trimming left V 3 bases short and J 2 bases short, with 13 bases between. This CDR3 has 15 amino acids. CDR1 is KGHSH and CDR2 is LQKENI in the germline V gene. CDR3 sequence (DNA): TGTGCCAGCTCACCCGCGTGGGGCCCTAACACTGAAGCTTTCTTT. This translates into CASSPAWGPNTEAFF.

This clone has more than one count but fewer than ten. This chain uses TRBV5-1 with TRBJ2-2; TRBD2 agrees at 7 bases. CDR3 length equals 15 residues. V lost 0 bases, J lost 7 bases, and 6 bases stayed unmatched. Germline lookup yields CDR1 SGHRS and CDR2 YFSETQ. CDR3 nucleotide sequence: TGCGCCAGCAGCTTGGAACCGGGACTAAGCGGGGAGCTGTTTTTT. Translation: CASSLEPGLSGELFF.

The chain employs TRBV29-1 and TRBJ1-1; no firm D call. V was cut by 6 bases and J by 5 bases, with 16 bases left in between. This CDR3 is built from 13 residues. Per germline, CDR1 SQVTM and CDR2 ANQGSEA. The CDR3 region is CSVQEGLGTEAFF. The DNA of the CDR3 is TGCAGCGTCCAGGAGGGTTTGGGGACTGAAGCTTTCTTT.

The V gene is TRBV5-1, the J gene TRBJ1-2, with D hard to call. V was cut by 4 bases and J by 2 bases, with 12 bases left in between. The CDR3 is 14 amino acids. Germline assignment: CDR1 SGHRS and CDR2 YFSETQ. The CDR3 nucleotides are TGCGCCAGCAGCCCCGGCGGCCCCAACTATGGCTACACCTTC. Translated, it gives CASSPGGPNYGYTF. Based on the CDR3 plus reference TRBV5-1 and TRBJ1-2, the full variable domain is KAGVTQTPRYLIKTRGQQVTLSCSPISGHRSVSWYQQTPGQGLQFLFEYFSETQRNKGNFPGRFSGRQFSNSRSEMNVSTLELGDSALYLCASSPGGPNYGYTFGSGTRLTVV.

This clone appeared a single time. This rearrangement joins TRBV7-2 to TRBJ1-1; D remains unclear. The CDR3 sequence is 16 residues long. Germline V gene data show CDR1 as SGHTA and CDR2 as FQGNSA. Trimming shortened V by 2 bases and J by 5 bases, and 18 bases separated the two germline ends. The CDR3 DNA follows: TGTGCCAGCAGCTTAATGAGGGCAGGTTCCGGAACTGAAGCTTTCTTT. Protein product: CASSLMRAGSGTEAFF.

The V and J genes are TRBV5-1 and TRBJ2-2; 9 positions agree with TRBD2. The CDR3 sequence is 15 residues long. Germline lookup yields CDR1 SGHRS and CDR2 YFSETQ. V gave up 4 bases and J gave up 4 bases; unmatched junction bases: 5. The CDR3 sequence: CASSRPTSGTGELFF. For the CDR3, the DNA is TGCGCCAGCAGCCGCCCGACTAGCGGCACCGGGGAGCTGTTTTTT. Filled out from reference TRBV5-1 and TRBJ2-2, the complete variable domain reads KAGVTQTPRYLIKTRGQQVTLSCSPISGHRSVSWYQQTPGQGLQFLFEYFSETQRNKGNFPGRFSGRQFSNSRSEMNVSTLELGDSALYLCASSRPTSGTGELFFGEGSRLTVL.

This rearrangement joins TRBV28 to TRBJ1-2; D remains ambiguous. Trimming shortened V by 5 bases and J by 7 bases, and 20 bases separated the two germline ends. Germline CDR1 MDHEN, CDR2 SYDVKM. The CDR3 contains 15 residues. The CDR3, as DNA: TGTGCCAGCAGTCTAACCTCGCAGCCTTCCGTTGGCTACACCTTC. Translating it yields CASSLTSQPSVGYTF.

The chain uses TRBV7-2 and TRBJ2-3; a weak D match, TRBD1 (6 bases). Germline CDR1 and CDR2: SGHTA and FQGNSA. V dropped 4 bases and J dropped 2 bases, with 13 bases sitting between them. This CDR3 comprises 15 residues. CDR3 loop: CASSSRGGATDTQYF. The CDR3 nucleotides are TGTGCCAGCAGCTCCCGAGGGGGAGCCACAGATACGCAGTATTTT.

This clone was picked up a small number of times. The chain recombines TRBV6-6 with TRBJ2-3; 8 nucleotides align to TRBD1. The CDR3 loop spans 13 amino acids. Trimming removed 2 bases from V and 8 bases from J; junction bases left unmatched: 3. In germline, CDR1 is MNHNY, CDR2 SVGAGI (reference sequence). The CDR3 region has the DNA TGTGCCAGCAGTTACCCGCAGGGGGCTACGCAGTATTTT. Amino acid sequence: CASSYPQGATQYF.

The CDR3 is CATSRRWQNGPPVYGYTF. As DNA, the CDR3 is TGTGCCACCAGCAGAAGGTGGCAGAACGGGCCACCCGTGTATGGCTACACCTTC. J is TRBJ1-2 and V is TRBV15, with D unclear. The germline V gene has CDR1 LNHNV and CDR2 YYDKDF (reference sequence). The CDR3 is 18 amino acids. V shed 2 bases and J shed 5 bases, with 24 bases lying between them.

The chain uses TRBV25-1 and TRBJ1-2, with 7 bases matching TRBD1. This CDR3 contains 15 residues. CDR1 MGHDK and CDR2 SYGVNS come from the germline V gene. The V and J ends lost 4 bases and 4 bases, in that order; junction bases with no gene match: 9. CDR3 DNA: TGTGCCAGCAGTGGGTTGACAGGGAAAATCTATGGCTACACCTTC. Translation: CASSGLTGKIYGYTF.

This clone has only a few counts. The chain combines TRBV5-1 with TRBJ2-6, with 10 bases aligning to TRBD2. The V and J ends lost 3 bases and 1 base, in that order; junction bases with no gene match: 4. The germline V gene encodes CDR1 SGHRS and CDR2 YFSETQ. This CDR3 has 17 residues. The CDR3 nucleotides are TGCGCCAGCAGCTACCTAGCGGGAGAGTCTGGGGCCAACGTCCTGACTTTC. It specifies CASSYLAGESGANVLTF.

CDR3 bases: TGCGCCAGCAGCTTGGAGGCACGTAACTATGGCTACACCTTC. Amino acid sequence: CASSLEARNYGYTF. This chain connects TRBV5-1 to TRBJ1-2; no firm D call. The CDR3 spans 14 residues. Germline CDR1 is SGHRS and CDR2 is YFSETQ. V lost 0 bases, J lost 1 base, and 7 bases lay in between.

The CDR3 DNA follows: TGTGCCAGCAGTGAATCCCGGATACTTACCTACGAGCAGTACTTC. Translation gives CASSESRILTYEQYF. The chain links TRBV25-1 to TRBJ2-7, with D hard to call. CDR1 and CDR2 from the germline V gene are MGHDK and SYGVNS. The length of the CDR3 is 15 residues. V lost 1 base, J lost 2 bases, and 12 bases lay in between.

This clone was found a few times. The V and J genes are TRBV30 and TRBJ2-7; TRBD1 is a possible D gene (5 bases). Trimming shortened V by 0 bases and J by 5 bases, and 11 bases separated the two germline ends. The length of the CDR3 is 13 residues. From germline, CDR1 is GTSNPN and CDR2 SVGIG (reference sequence). The CDR3 here is CAWSVKGLNEQYF. The CDR3, as DNA: TGTGCCTGGAGTGTCAAGGGGCTGAACGAGCAGTACTTC.

This clone was seen a handful of times. The chain recombines TRBV29-1 with TRBJ2-1; D perhaps matches TRBD2 (5 bases). This CDR3 contains 12 residues. CDR1 and CDR2 (germline): SQVTM, ANQGSEA. Trimming cost V 6 bases and J 2 bases, with 8 bases left between them. CDR3 loop: CSVDGAYNEQFF. The CDR3 nucleotides are TGCAGCGTCGACGGGGCCTACAATGAGCAGTTCTTC.

CDR3 protein: CASSPRPFNTEAFF. The CDR3 nucleotides are TGTGCCAGCAGCCCTCGGCCCTTTAACACTGAAGCTTTCTTT. V usage is TRBV9 and J usage is TRBJ1-1; unclear D gene. Trimming removed 4 bases from V and 2 bases from J, with 12 bases in between. Germline CDR1 SGDLS, CDR2 YYNGEE. The CDR3 spans 14 residues.

This clone was observed a few times. The J gene is TRBJ2-1, the V gene TRBV30, with D hard to call. Germline V gene data show CDR1 as GTSNPN and CDR2 as SVGIG (reference sequence). Trimming shortened V by 2 bases and J by 7 bases, and 9 bases separated the two germline ends. The CDR3 spans 12 residues. The CDR3 loop reads CAWSRLGNEQFF. The DNA of the CDR3 is TGTGCCTGGAGTAGGTTAGGGAATGAGCAGTTCTTC.

This chain links TRBV5-4 with TRBJ2-1; TRBD2 aligns across 11 bases. V was clipped by 1 base and J by 3 bases; unmatched bases: 6. The CDR3 runs to 17 residues. Germline CDR1 SGHNT, CDR2 YYREEE (reference sequence). This CDR3 reads CASSLRVGLAGYNEQFF. DNA of the CDR3: TGTGCCAGCAGCTTGAGGGTTGGACTAGCGGGCTACAATGAGCAGTTCTTC. The variable domain in full, completed from reference TRBV5-4 and TRBJ2-1, reads ETGVTQSPTHLIKTRGQQVTLRCSSQSGHNTVSWYQQALGQGPQFIFQYYREEENGRGNFPPRFSGLQFPNYSSELNVNALELDDSALYLCASSLRVGLAGYNEQFFGPGTRLTVL.

The chain is built from TRBV10-3 and TRBJ2-3; D gene unclear. The CDR3 runs 14 residues. V was trimmed by 3 bases and J by 1 base, leaving 8 bases between them. The germline gives CDR1 ENHRY, CDR2 SYGVKD. The CDR3 DNA is TGTGCCATCAGTGACCCGAGCCGCACAGATACGCAGTATTTT. It encodes CAISDPSRTDTQYF.

J is TRBJ2-2 and V is TRBV5-1; tentatively, D is TRBD1 (5 bases). V was shortened by 7 bases and J by 5 bases, with 18 bases between the two germline ends. The length of the CDR3 is 15 residues. From germline, CDR1 is SGHRS and CDR2 YFSETQ. CDR3 sequence: CASSPRAMLTGELFF. The DNA for the CDR3 is TGCGCCAGCTCCCCCAGGGCCATGCTAACCGGGGAGCTGTTTTTT.

This chain links TRBV7-2 with TRBJ2-7, with 7 bases fitting TRBD1. CDR1 is SGHTA, CDR2 FQGNSA, per germline. The J segment lost 8 bases and the V segment lost 4 bases, leaving 14 bases of the junction unmatched. This CDR3 is 15 amino acids long. DNA for the CDR3: TGTGCCAGCAGCTCGCAAGGGGGCACCCGCTTGAAGCAGTACTTC. It translates to CASSSQGGTRLKQYF.

The genes are TRBV7-6 and TRBJ2-7; TRBD1 might be the D (6 bases). Deletions cut 10 bases from V and 6 bases from J, with 19 bases between. This CDR3 spans 13 amino acids. Per germline, CDR1 SGHVS and CDR2 FNYEAQ. The CDR3 sequence is CAITAGTNGEQYF. Here the CDR3 DNA reads TGTGCCATAACTGCCGGGACAAACGGCGAGCAGTACTTC.

This clone was seen a handful of times. Other nucleotide sequences from this sample produce the same CDR3. This chain uses TRBV30 with TRBJ2-3, with D hard to call. The V end was cut by 2 bases, the J end by 1 base, with 4 bases between. Germline assignment: CDR1 GTSNPN and CDR2 SVGIG (reference sequence). The CDR3 loop spans 12 amino acids. CDR3 DNA sequence: TGTGCCTGGAGTAGGGGCACAGATACGCAGTATTTT. Its protein is CAWSRGTDTQYF.

This clone was seen a handful of times. V usage is TRBV25-1 and J usage is TRBJ2-1; the D call may be TRBD1 or TRBD2 (5 bases each). The germline V gene encodes CDR1 MGHDK and CDR2 SYGVNS. V was trimmed by 2 bases and J by 8 bases, leaving 10 bases between them. The CDR3 is made up of 13 amino acids. CDR3 DNA sequence: TGTGCCAGCAGTGAAATCAGGGACGATGAGCAGTTCTTC. Translating gives CASSEIRDDEQFF.